The TCR beta chain under discussion was sequenced for a study of blood T cell repertoires in COVID-19. In the study overall: Researchers got acute and convalescent COVID-19 samples from the United States, Italy and Spain. Sources were T cells, B-cell-depleted T cells, or PBMCs; the material itself was cDNA or gDNA.

As handled by the study authors: Nucleated cell counts were estimated from reference gene primer amplification. This table comes from immunoSEQ multiplex PCR, and its TCRdb copy is limited to in-frame clones, with some not included. That table furnishes V, J and clone size, whereas the DNA furnished D and trimming. Of some 100,000 clones listed, just over 85% are singletons. Seattle patients were enrolled during active infection and followed longitudinally. Germline V lookup: CDR1 MNHEY, CDR2 SVGEGT. With 6 bases clipped from V and 5 bases from J, the junction kept 7 bases outside the gene matches. This CDR3 has 14 amino acids.

Sequenced: peripheral blood. This TCR was sampled from a man over 45 with COVID-19, enrolled during active disease. This chain links TRBV6-2 or TRBV6-3 with TRBJ1-1, with 9 bases lining up with TRBD1. CDR3 protein: CASSTQGARTEAFF. Here the CDR3 DNA reads TGTGCCAGCAGCACACAGGGGGCCAGGACTGAAGCTTTCTTT.